The 27 T cell receptor beta chains in this list originate from one sample, sequenced in a study of blood T cell repertoires in COVID-19. Produced via immunoSEQ multiplex PCR; TCRdb's table is partial and in-frame only. The sample records about 230,000 clones, 65% to 90% being singletons. The specimen sequenced was peripheral blood. Every receptor here comes from a man in his forties who had recovered from COVID-19.

The J gene is TRBJ2-3, the V gene TRBV7-2, with 8 positions matching TRBD2. From germline, CDR1 is SGHTA and CDR2 FQGNSA. There are 14 residues in the CDR3. V lost 6 bases to trimming and J lost 6 bases; unmatched junction nucleotides: 8. The CDR3 is CASRSGRTTDTQYF. The CDR3 DNA sequence: TGTGCCAGCAGGAGCGGGAGAACCACGGATACGCAGTATTTT. The variable domain in full, with the rest retrieved from reference TRBV7-2 and TRBJ2-3, is GAGVSQSPSNKVTEKGKDVELRCDPISGHTALYWYRQSLGQGLEFLIYFQGNSAPDKSGLPSDRFSAERTGGSVSTLTIQRTQQEDSAVYLCASRSGRTTDTQYFGPGTRLTVL.

There are a few counts of this clone. The chain recombines TRBV10-3 with TRBJ1-6; TRBD1 agrees at 8 bases. Germline V CDR1 and CDR2: ENHRY, SYGVKD. V shed 0 bases and J 9 bases; nucleotides not matched to a gene: 4. The CDR3 runs to 15 residues. For the CDR3, the DNA is TGTGCCATCAGTGAGTCTGGACAGGGAGGTTCACCCCTCCACTTT. It encodes CAISESGQGGSPLHF.

The chain is built from TRBV7-9 and TRBJ1-4; D unclear. The V gene lost 6 bases and the J gene lost 6 bases, with 8 bases spanning the gap. The germline CDR1 and CDR2 sequences are SEHNR and FQNEAQ (reference sequence). This CDR3 is 12 amino acids long. CDR3: CASRQADEKLFF. CDR3 bases: TGTGCCAGCAGACAAGCGGATGAAAAACTGTTTTTT.

This rearrangement joins TRBV6-6 to TRBJ1-5; the match to TRBD1 covers 7 bases. Germline CDR1 MNHNY, CDR2 SVGAGI (reference sequence). CDR3 size: 14 residues. V was clipped by 2 bases and J by 5 bases; unmatched bases: 3. The CDR3 is CASSYAGGDQPQHF. The CDR3 DNA is TGTGCCAGCAGTTACGCAGGGGGAGATCAGCCCCAGCATTTT.

V usage is TRBV19 and J usage is TRBJ1-1; the D is unclear. Looked up from germline, CDR1 is LNHDA and CDR2 is SQIVND (reference sequence). Trimming took 8 bases from V and 0 from J, leaving 4 bases between them. The CDR3 sequence is 11 residues long. This CDR3 is CASPMNTEAFF. The CDR3 DNA reads TGTGCCAGTCCTATGAACACTGAAGCTTTCTTT.

The chain is built from TRBV6-1 and TRBJ2-1; 11 nucleotides align to TRBD1. The CDR3 contains 17 residues. V lost 1 base to trimming and J lost 8 bases; unmatched junction nucleotides: 10. In germline, CDR1 is MNHNS, CDR2 SASEGT. The DNA for the CDR3 is TGTGCCAGCAGTGAAGACGGGCGGGACAGGGGGGAGTATGAGCAGTTCTTC. This sequence encodes CASSEDGRDRGEYEQFF.

The chain recombines TRBV4-3 with TRBJ1-1, with D uncertain. The germline gives CDR1 LGHNA, CDR2 YSLEER. V lost 1 base to trimming and J lost 11 bases, with 14 bases between them. CDR3 length: 13 amino acids. In DNA form, the CDR3 reads TGCGCCAGCAGCCAAGCGAACGGTTTTGAGGCTTTCTTT. Amino acids: CASSQANGFEAFF.

This clone was seen a handful of times. The rearrangement uses TRBV6-5 and TRBJ1-2, with TRBD1 as a possible D gene (5 bases). The V end was cut by 7 bases, the J end by 1 base, with 13 bases between. CDR3 length: 14 residues. Germline CDR1 and CDR2: MNHEY and SVGAGI. The chain's CDR3 is CASKGKEGNYGYTF. The CDR3 bases are TGTGCCAGCAAGGGGAAGGAGGGTAACTATGGCTACACCTTC.

This clone was counted once. The chain links TRBV7-2 to TRBJ2-2; tentatively, D is TRBD2 (5 bases). V was cut by 0 bases and J by 8 bases, with 10 bases left in between. Germline V lookup: CDR1 SGHTA, CDR2 FQGNSA. This CDR3 is 14 amino acids long. The CDR3 loop is CASSLASGRGELFF. The CDR3 DNA sequence: TGTGCCAGCAGCTTAGCGAGCGGCAGAGGGGAGCTGTTTTTT.

CDR3 amino acids: CASSRRQAYEQYF. The CDR3 DNA follows: TGTGCCAGCAGTCGTAGACAGGCCTACGAGCAGTACTTC. The rearrangement uses TRBV7-9 and TRBJ2-7, with TRBD1 as a possible D gene (6 bases). Germline lookup yields CDR1 SEHNR and CDR2 FQNEAQ (reference sequence). V shed 6 bases and J shed 2 bases, with 11 bases lying between them. The CDR3 spans 13 residues.

The rearrangement links TRBV19 to TRBJ2-7; 7 bases fit TRBD1. This CDR3 is 20 amino acids long. The germline gives CDR1 LNHDA, CDR2 SQIVND (reference sequence). V trimming: 0 bases; J trimming: 3 bases; junction bases outside the gene matches: 20. In DNA form, the CDR3 reads TGTGCCAGTAGTATAGATCGTCGATCCAAGGACAGGACTGGGGGCTACGAGCAGTACTTC. Protein product: CASSIDRRSKDRTGGYEQYF.

The chain has TRBV28 and TRBJ2-7, with 7 bases identical to TRBD1. V gave up 7 bases and J gave up 2 bases; unmatched junction bases: 2. Germline V gene sequence: CDR1 MDHEN, CDR2 SYDVKM. CDR3 length: 12 residues. CDR3 coding DNA: TGTGCCAGCACGACAGGGACCTACGAGCAGTACTTC. Translation gives CASTTGTYEQYF.

V gene TRBV9 combines with J gene TRBJ2-3; 10 positions agree with TRBD2. CDR1 SGDLS and CDR2 YYNGEE come from the germline V gene. This CDR3 region has 14 residues. V lost 7 bases to trimming and J lost 2 bases; unmatched junction nucleotides: 4. The CDR3 spells CASGLAAVTDTQYF. The CDR3 coding sequence is TGTGCCAGCGGACTAGCGGCAGTCACAGATACGCAGTATTTT.

J is TRBJ2-2 and V is TRBV27, with D perhaps TRBD2 (6 bases). The germline gives CDR1 MNHEY, CDR2 SMNVEV (reference sequence). The CDR3 consists of 15 residues. Trimming removed 5 bases from V and 0 bases from J, with 10 bases in between. CDR3 nucleotide sequence: TGTGCCAGCAGTAGGGACTGGTCGAACACCGGGGAGCTGTTTTTT. This gives the protein CASSRDWSNTGELFF.

The chain employs TRBV19 and TRBJ2-7; 14 nucleotides agree with TRBD2. CDR3 length equals 17 residues. J lost 3 bases, V lost 3 bases, and 7 bases had no gene match. Germline CDR1 is LNHDA and CDR2 is SQIVND (reference sequence). Here the CDR3 reads CASSIQWTSGRNYEQYF. CDR3 nucleotides: TGTGCCAGTAGTATCCAATGGACTAGCGGGAGGAACTACGAGCAGTACTTC.

V gene TRBV19 combines with J gene TRBJ2-4, with 7 bases fitting TRBD1. CDR3 length: 14 amino acids. Trimming took 4 bases from V and 6 from J; bases not matched to a gene: 6. Per germline, CDR1 LNHDA and CDR2 SQIVND (reference sequence). In DNA form, the CDR3 reads TGTGCCAGTAGTACCTCCGGGACAGTAAACATTCAGTACTTC. As protein: CASSTSGTVNIQYF.

V is TRBV27 and J is TRBJ1-1; possible D gene TRBD1, 5 bases. CDR1 and CDR2 (germline): MNHEY, SMNVEV (reference sequence). Trimming cost V 2 bases and J 6 bases, with 13 bases left between them. The CDR3 extends over 14 amino acids. The CDR3 DNA sequence: TGTGCCAGCAGTTTACAGAGCGAAGGGGCTGAAGCTTTCTTT. Its protein is CASSLQSEGAEAFF.

In its sample, this clone was seen once. The chain couples TRBV19 to TRBJ2-2, with unresolved D. Deletions cut 3 bases from V and 4 bases from J, with 9 bases between. The CDR3 has 14 residues. The V gene's germline CDR1 is LNHDA and CDR2 SQIVND (reference sequence). This CDR3 reads CASSIQYRTGELFF. The CDR3 region has the DNA TGTGCCAGTAGTATTCAGTACCGCACCGGGGAGCTGTTTTTT.

The V gene is TRBV13, the J gene TRBJ2-3; TRBD2 matches at 12 bases. With 5 bases clipped from V and 3 bases from J, the junction kept 9 bases outside the gene matches. Per the germline V gene, CDR1 is PRHDT and CDR2 is FYEKMQ (reference sequence). This CDR3 has 17 amino acids. This CDR3 is CASSKLLAGGATDTQYF. The DNA for the CDR3 is TGTGCCAGCAGCAAGTTACTAGCGGGAGGAGCGACAGATACGCAGTATTTT.

The J gene is TRBJ2-5, the V gene TRBV4-3; 7 nucleotides line up with TRBD1. The CDR3 runs to 13 residues. CDR1 and CDR2 (germline): LGHNA, YSLEER. The V and J ends lost 1 base and 5 bases, in that order; junction bases with no gene match: 1. The CDR3, as DNA: TGCGCCAGCAGCCAAGGCAGGGGGGAGACCCAGTACTTC. Translating it yields CASSQGRGETQYF.

The rearrangement uses TRBV13 and TRBJ2-7, with D perhaps matching TRBD2 (7 bases). CDR1 is PRHDT and CDR2 is FYEKMQ in the germline V gene (reference sequence). Trimming took off 4 bases at V and 2 bases at J, with 27 bases between the two ends. This CDR3 has 19 residues. The CDR3 DNA reads TGTGCCAGCAGCTCTTATACCGACTTGCTAGGGGGGGCCCCCTACGAGCAGTACTTC. Protein: CASSSYTDLLGGAPYEQYF.

This clone occurred a few times. The rearrangement links TRBV6-5 to TRBJ2-7, with unresolved D. Trimming stripped 2 bases from V and 1 base from J, with 6 bases between. The CDR3 runs 13 residues. Germline loops: CDR1 MNHEY, CDR2 SVGAGI. The CDR3, as DNA: TGTGCCAGCAGTTACCCCGGGTCCTACGAGCAGTACTTC. This encodes CASSYPGSYEQYF.

The chain is built from TRBV7-8 and TRBJ2-5; the match to TRBD2 covers 10 bases. This CDR3 comprises 15 residues. V gave up 1 base and J gave up 1 base; unmatched junction bases: 0. The germline CDR1 and CDR2 sequences are SGHVS and FQNEAQ. The CDR3 DNA follows: TGTGCCAGCAGCTTAGTAGCGGGGGGCCAAGAGACCCAGTACTTC. It translates to CASSLVAGGQETQYF.

Turning to this clone: A junction end diverges from the germline sequence, so it may reflect a read error. V usage is TRBV19 and J usage is TRBJ1-5; 7 positions match TRBD1. Germline V gene sequence: CDR1 LNHDA, CDR2 SQIVND (reference sequence). The CDR3 contains 15 residues. Here the CDR3 reads CASSLDRDSNQPQHF. The CDR3 DNA follows: TGTGCCAGTAGTTTAGACAGGGATAGCAATCAGCCCCAGCATTTT.

CDR3 region: CASSTPGTGGTEAFF. As DNA, the CDR3 is TGTGCCAGCAGCACCCCCGGGACAGGGGGCACTGAAGCTTTCTTT. The chain links TRBV3-1 (or the pseudogene TRBV3-2) to TRBJ1-1, with 11 positions matching TRBD1. Germline CDR1 and CDR2: LGHDT and YNNKEL (reference sequence). The CDR3 is 15 amino acids. After removal of 5 bases from V and 4 bases from J, the junction contained 6 bases not matched to a gene.

The rearrangement joins TRBV27 to TRBJ2-7; 7 positions match TRBD1. Germline V gene data show CDR1 as MNHEY and CDR2 as SMNVEV (reference sequence). This CDR3 contains 15 residues. The J segment lost 2 bases and the V segment lost 4 bases, leaving 8 bases of the junction unmatched. The CDR3 DNA sequence: TGTGCCAGCAGTTCCCCAGGGGGTCTTACCTACGAGCAGTACTTC. It is translated as CASSSPGGLTYEQYF.

This clone was observed a single time. This chain connects TRBV18 to TRBJ2-7, with 7 nucleotides matching TRBD1. This CDR3 spans 13 amino acids. The ends lost 3 bases at V and 6 bases at J; junction bases unmatched: 5. Germline V lookup: CDR1 KGHSH, CDR2 LQKENI. The CDR3 is CASSPSDRAEQYF. CDR3 nucleotide sequence: TGTGCCAGCTCACCGAGTGACAGGGCCGAGCAGTACTTC.